These T cell receptor beta chains were read from a single sample in a study of technical replicates of blood from a few donors. The table came from immunoSEQ multiplex PCR; TCRdb's copy has only in-frame clones and leaves some out. The sample holds around 77,000 clones, roughly 92% seen once. Source material: T cells isolated from PBMCs. Every receptor here comes from a human donor in good health. The CDR3 runs from the conserved cysteine through the conserved F or W. The order of the fields is clone size, D gene, V gene, J gene, CDR3 length, CDR3 protein, CDR3 DNA. The D gene is left open where the match is weak. Clone size is not always given. Where it is, it says once, few, many or a class for expanded clones.

NA	NA	TRBV27	TRBJ1-1	15	CASSSLPGGGGEAFF	TGTGCCAGCAGTTCCCTACCGGGGGGAGGAGGTGAAGCTTTCTTT
NA	TRBD1	TRBV7-8	TRBJ2-7	15	CASSPDRGRFYEQYF	TGTGCCAGCAGCCCGGACAGGGGGCGATTCTACGAGCAGTACTTC
once	TRBD2	TRBV7-2	TRBJ2-5	16	CASSRGTSGIPETQYF	TGTGCCAGCAGCCGGGGGACTAGCGGGATACCAGAGACCCAGTACTTC
NA	TRBD2	TRBV11-2	TRBJ2-1	14	CASSLGLANNEQFF	TGTGCCAGCAGCTTGGGACTAGCTAACAATGAGCAGTTCTTC
NA	NA	TRBV6-5	TRBJ2-7	16	CASSYSLSPLTYEQYF	TGTGCCAGCAGTTACTCCCTTTCGCCTTTGACATACGAGCAGTACTTC
NA	TRBD1	TRBV10-1	TRBJ2-1	14	CASSPGTGGNEQFF	TGCGCCAGCAGTCCCGGGACAGGGGGCAATGAGCAGTTCTTC
NA	TRBD1	TRBV4-2	TRBJ2-1	14	CASSQRDRGNEQFF	TGTGCCAGCAGCCAAAGGGACAGAGGCAATGAGCAGTTCTTC
NA	NA	TRBV27	TRBJ2-3	14	CASSGSGSTDTQYF	TGTGCCAGCAGCGGGTCGGGGAGTACAGATACGCAGTATTTT
NA	NA	TRBV2	TRBJ2-7	13	CASRAQDPYEQYF	TGTGCCAGCAGGGCACAGGACCCCTACGAGCAGTACTTC
NA	TRBD2	TRBV6-6	TRBJ2-3	15	CASSPGGSRTDTQYF	TGTGCCAGCAGCCCGGGGGGGTCCCGCACAGATACGCAGTATTTT
NA	TRBD1	TRBV9	TRBJ1-2	14	CASSAIGQGDGYTF	TGTGCCAGCAGCGCCATTGGACAGGGGGATGGCTACACCTTC
NA	NA	TRBV1	TRBJ2-1	20	CTSSQDFAGEPKLSYNEQFF	TGCACCAGCAGCCAAGATTTTGCGGGAGAGCCCAAGCTCTCCTACAATGAGCAGTTCTTC
NA	NA	TRBV7-2	TRBJ2-3	13	CASSLDFTDTQYF	TGTGCCAGCAGCTTGGACTTTACGGATACGCAGTATTTT
NA	NA	TRBV28	TRBJ1-2	13	CASSYSGGDGYTF	TGTGCCAGCAGTTATTCCGGAGGGGATGGCTACACCTTC
NA	NA	TRBV11-2	TRBJ1-1	13	CASSLAGYTEAFF	TGTGCCAGCAGCTTAGCGGGGTACACTGAAGCTTTCTTT
NA	NA	TRBV28	TRBJ2-7	13	CASSLPRRYEQYF	TGTGCCAGCAGTTTACCGAGGCGGTACGAGCAGTACTTC
NA	NA	TRBV5-1	TRBJ1-2	14	CASSTDRPNYGYTF	TGCGCCAGCAGCACTGACAGGCCCAACTATGGCTACACCTTC
NA	NA	TRBV28	TRBJ1-3	15	CATQYGGSSGNTIYF	TGTGCCACCCAATATGGGGGGAGCTCTGGAAACACCATATATTTT
NA	NA	TRBV10-3	TRBJ2-2	14	CAITGTLDTGELFF	TGTGCCATCACGGGGACTTTAGACACCGGGGAGCTGTTTTTT
NA	NA	TRBV9	TRBJ1-1	14	CASSAGGSDTEAFF	TGTGCCAGCAGCGCTGGAGGGTCGGACACTGAAGCTTTCTTT
once	TRBD2	TRBV5-1	TRBJ2-7	16	CASSLALAGPSYEQYF	TGCGCCAGCAGCTTGGCTCTAGCGGGACCCTCCTACGAGCAGTACTTC
NA	TRBD2	TRBV10-1	TRBJ2-1	15	CASSGGSGLYNEQFF	TGCGCCAGCAGTGGCGGGAGCGGACTCTACAATGAGCAGTTCTTC
NA	NA	TRBV7-6	TRBJ2-3	12	CASSSFRDTQYF	TGTGCCAGCAGCTCTTTTCGAGATACGCAGTATTTT
NA	TRBD1	TRBV18	TRBJ2-7	14	CASSPSGGVYEQYF	TGTGCCAGCTCACCGTCAGGGGGTGTCTACGAGCAGTACTTC
NA	TRBD2	TRBV4-2	TRBJ2-2	17	CASSQESLAGGSGELFF	TGTGCCAGCAGCCAAGAGTCCCTAGCGGGAGGCAGCGGGGAGCTGTTTTTT
NA	NA	TRBV27	TRBJ2-7	13	CASSLGISYEQYF	TGTGCCAGCAGTTTGGGCATTTCCTACGAGCAGTACTTC
NA	NA	TRBV7-9	TRBJ2-7	10	CAGGHYEQYF	TGTGCCGGTGGACACTACGAGCAGTACTTC
NA	NA	TRBV27	TRBJ1-5	14	CASSFSGVAQPQHF	TGTGCCAGCAGTTTCTCGGGGGTTGCCCAGCCCCAGCATTTT
NA	TRBD2	TRBV7-6	TRBJ2-2	17	CASSFRLAGTNTGELFF	TGTGCCAGCAGTTTCCGACTAGCGGGCACGAACACCGGGGAGCTGTTTTTT
NA	TRBD2	TRBV4-2	TRBJ2-3	15	CASSQELAGTDTQYF	TGTGCCAGCAGCCAAGAACTAGCGGGAACAGATACGCAGTATTTT
NA	TRBD2	TRBV2	TRBJ2-7	14	CASRGGGSNYEQYF	TGTGCCAGCAGAGGCGGGGGATCAAACTACGAGCAGTACTTC
NA	NA	TRBV30	TRBJ2-5	13	CAWTSEDQETQYF	TGTGCCTGGACTAGCGAAGACCAAGAGACCCAGTACTTC
NA	NA	TRBV4-3	TRBJ2-7	14	CASSQEVVGYEQYF	TGCGCCAGCAGCCAAGAGGTAGTCGGTTACGAGCAGTACTTC
NA	NA	TRBV6-5	TRBJ2-2	14	CASSTGFGTGELFF	TGTGCCAGCAGTACAGGGTTTGGCACCGGGGAGCTGTTTTTT
NA	TRBD2	TRBV25-1	TRBJ2-7	14	CASSPVGLAIEQYF	TGTGCCAGCAGTCCGGTGGGACTAGCGATTGAGCAGTACTTC
NA	NA	TRBV4-1	TRBJ1-5	15	CASSLVSGANQPQHF	TGCGCCAGCAGCCTCGTCTCGGGAGCCAATCAGCCCCAGCATTTT
NA	NA	TRBV29-1	TRBJ2-1	12	CSVAGGRNEQFF	TGCAGCGTTGCCGGGGGGCGGAATGAGCAGTTCTTC
NA	NA	TRBV14	TRBJ2-3	12	CASSQGLDTQYF	TGTGCCAGCAGCCAAGGTCTGGATACGCAGTATTTT
NA	NA	TRBV2	TRBJ1-1	13	CASRRGWNTEAFF	TGTGCCAGCAGGCGGGGTTGGAACACTGAAGCTTTCTTT
NA	TRBD2	TRBV10-1	TRBJ2-7	16	CASSTTGREVWYEQYF	TGCGCCAGCAGCACGACTGGGCGGGAGGTTTGGTACGAGCAGTACTTC
NA	TRBD2	TRBV19	TRBJ2-7	16	CASSNGLAELSYEQYF	TGTGCCAGTAGTAATGGACTAGCGGAATTATCCTACGAGCAGTACTTC
NA	TRBD2	TRBV6-5	TRBJ2-3	12	CASLRAGGKQYF	TGTGCCAGCCTCCGAGCGGGAGGGAAGCAGTATTTT
NA	TRBD1	TRBV2	TRBJ2-3	16	CASTTGLGQDTDTQYF	TGTGCCAGCACCACGGGACTGGGACAGGACACAGATACGCAGTATTTT
few	NA	TRBV30	TRBJ1-1	19	CAWRQRTPMVGWMNTEAFF	TGTGCCTGGAGACAGAGGACACCCATGGTCGGTTGGATGAACACTGAAGCTTTCTTT
NA	NA	TRBV9	TRBJ1-2	13	CASSVDPDTGYTF	TGTGCCAGCAGCGTAGACCCAGACACTGGCTACACCTTC
NA	NA	TRBV27	TRBJ2-3	12	CASSRLTDTQYF	TGTGCCAGCAGTCGACTCACAGATACGCAGTATTTT
NA	NA	TRBV27	TRBJ1-1	12	CASGRAAGEAFF	TGTGCCAGCGGGCGAGCAGCAGGTGAAGCTTTCTTT
NA	TRBD2	TRBV27	TRBJ2-7	16	CASSLSGLAGTYKQYF	TGTGCCAGCAGTTTATCTGGACTAGCGGGCACCTACAAGCAGTACTTC
once	TRBD2	TRBV11-3	TRBJ2-7	18	CASSLQRTSGSMLYEQYF	TGTGCCAGCAGCCTACAACGGACTAGCGGGAGCATGCTCTACGAGCAGTACTTC
few	NA	TRBV27	TRBJ1-1	13	CASSFGGWTEAFF	TGTGCCAGCAGTTTCGGGGGTTGGACTGAAGCTTTCTTT
NA	NA	TRBV9	TRBJ2-7	16	CASSVLGGSAPYEQYF	TGTGCCAGCAGCGTTCTAGGCGGGTCCGCTCCCTACGAGCAGTACTTC
NA	NA	TRBV6-1	TRBJ1-4	15	CASTDSGLLNEKLFF	TGTGCCAGCACTGACTCGGGACTTCTTAATGAAAAACTGTTTTTT
NA	TRBD2	TRBV6-4	TRBJ2-1	15	CASSSGLAGDNEQFF	TGTGCCAGCAGTTCTGGACTAGCGGGAGACAATGAGCAGTTCTTC
NA	NA	TRBV5-4	TRBJ1-2	18	CASSLGLNRDVANYGYTF	TGTGCCAGCAGCTTAGGTTTAAACAGGGATGTAGCTAACTATGGCTACACCTTC